The clone carrying this T cell receptor (beta chain) appeared many times. Its antigen remains unidentified. Attachment of unique molecular identifiers was made to individual cDNA molecules. TCRdb redid the calling of the 5' RACE reads with MiXCR, one entry per CDR3 protein. Of approximately 39,000 distinct CDR3 sequences detected, more than 8% appear once; the ten largest clones hold roughly 12%. These data are taken from a study of early T cells in non-severe SARS-CoV-2 infection. About the research overall: Chains were not paired, and sequencing was done on bulk RNA from unsorted whole blood.

Study-level findings and limits: VDJdb-based matching was biased toward anti-spike CD8 responses and missed private and CD4 specificities.

V was clipped by 6 bases and J by 6 bases; unmatched bases: 7. Germline loops: CDR1 MNHEY, CDR2 SVGAGI. This CDR3 region has 13 residues. This TCR came from an adult who was a healthcare worker with PCR-confirmed SARS-CoV-2 infection or an uninfected control (not recorded which). The V gene is TRBV6-5, the J gene TRBJ1-2, with 7 bases identical to TRBD1. Sequenced sample: whole blood. Here the CDR3 DNA reads TGTGCCAGCAGCCCAGGGGGATTGCATGGCTACACCTTC. Translation gives CASSPGGLHGYTF.